This is a list of T cell receptor beta chains from one sample in a study of T cell changes during pregnancy in multiple sclerosis. Profiled with immunoSEQ multiplex PCR; TCRdb holds only in-frame clones, not every one. The sample holds tens of thousands of clones; 80% to 90% are singletons and the top ten take approximately 1.1%. This specimen consisted of CD4+ T cells from peripheral blood mononuclear cells, obtained in the first trimester of pregnancy. Receptors originate from a female donor with multiple sclerosis, enrolled in a pregnancy study. CDR3s include the opening cysteine and the closing phenylalanine or tryptophan. D genes are given only for firm matches. Expanded clones get a size class; other rows say once, few or many, or leave the size out.

v_call	d_call	j_call	clone_size	cdr3_aa	cdr3_nt
TRBV2	-	TRBJ2-7	-	CASKTMTGEQYF	TGTGCCAGCAAGACGATGACAGGCGAGCAGTACTTC
TRBV6-6	TRBD2	TRBJ2-5	-	CASSYTASGLQETQYF	TGTGCCAGCAGTTACACCGCTAGCGGACTCCAAGAGACCCAGTACTTC
TRBV27	TRBD2	TRBJ2-5	-	CASSGLAGETQYF	TGTGCCAGCAGTGGACTAGCGGGAGAGACCCAGTACTTC
TRBV29-1	-	TRBJ1-2	medium-sized	CSVGGGADNYGYTF	TGCAGCGTTGGGGGTGGGGCAGACAACTATGGCTACACCTTC
TRBV7-6	TRBD1	TRBJ1-2	-	CASSFQGDYGYTF	TGTGCCAGCAGCTTTCAGGGGGACTATGGCTACACCTTC
TRBV30	-	TRBJ2-2	-	CAWSTQGSGELFF	TGTGCCTGGAGCACCCAGGGGTCCGGGGAGCTGTTTTTT
TRBV5-1	TRBD1	TRBJ1-4	-	CASSPRQGYEKLFF	TGCGCCAGCAGCCCCAGACAGGGGTACGAAAAACTGTTTTTT
TRBV7-9	TRBD1	TRBJ1-1	-	CASRKTGENTEAFF	TGTGCCAGCAGAAAGACAGGGGAGAACACTGAAGCTTTCTTT
TRBV6-1	TRBD2	TRBJ2-7	once	CASSELGGTIPYEQYF	TGTGCCAGCAGTGAATTGGGGGGGACGATACCCTACGAGCAGTACTTC
TRBV7-7	TRBD1	TRBJ1-5	-	CAIEDRDRGVSNQPQHF	TGTGCCATCGAAGACCGGGACAGGGGCGTCAGCAATCAGCCCCAGCATTTT
TRBV4-2	TRBD2	TRBJ2-5	-	CASSQVGASGQETQYF	TGTGCCAGCAGCCAAGTAGGAGCTAGCGGCCAAGAGACCCAGTACTTC
TRBV7-9	TRBD2	TRBJ2-7	-	CASSREGLGGYEQYF	TGTGCCAGCAGCCGGGAGGGGTTAGGGGGCTACGAGCAGTACTTC
TRBV30	-	TRBJ1-1	-	CACRAPVRTEAFF	TGTGCCTGCCGAGCCCCTGTTCGCACTGAAGCTTTCTTT
TRBV11-2	TRBD2	TRBJ2-7	-	CASRGREMTYEQYF	TGTGCCAGCAGGGGGAGGGAAATGACATACGAGCAGTACTTC
TRBV4-2	-	TRBJ1-1	-	CASSQPQGGMNTEAFF	TGTGCCAGCAGCCAACCCCAGGGAGGGATGAACACTGAAGCTTTCTTT
TRBV19	-	TRBJ1-2	-	CASSIGSRSPYGYTF	TGTGCCAGTAGTATCGGGAGCCGGTCCCCCTATGGCTACACCTTC
TRBV11-3	TRBD2	TRBJ2-1	-	CASSPGTSYYNEQFF	TGTGCCAGCAGCCCCGGGACTAGCTATTACAATGAGCAGTTCTTC
TRBV7-2	TRBD2	TRBJ2-7	-	CASSSGLAGGQKEQYF	TGTGCCAGCAGCTCTGGACTAGCGGGAGGCCAGAAGGAGCAGTACTTC
TRBV5-1	-	TRBJ1-2	-	CASSLAYVGSYGYTF	TGCGCCAGCAGCTTGGCTTATGTGGGGAGCTATGGCTACACCTTC
TRBV28	TRBD1	TRBJ2-7	-	CASSSTGQGLESYEQYF	TGTGCCAGCAGTTCAACGGGACAGGGGTTGGAATCCTACGAGCAGTACTTC
TRBV6-4	-	TRBJ1-1	few	CASSDRGGEAFF	TGTGCCAGCAGTGACAGGGGAGGTGAAGCTTTCTTT
TRBV10-1	-	TRBJ1-4	once	CASSGGGKLFF	TGCGCCAGCAGTGGGGGGGGAAAACTGTTTTTT
TRBV7-3	TRBD1	TRBJ2-2	-	CASRLDRAPGELFF	TGTGCCAGCAGGTTGGACAGGGCCCCCGGGGAGCTGTTTTTT
TRBV7-9	-	TRBJ2-7	-	CASSSQVYEQYF	TGTGCCAGCAGCTCGCAGGTATACGAGCAGTACTTC
TRBV11-1	TRBD2	TRBJ2-7	-	CASSHRGGDHYEQYF	TGTGCCAGCAGCCACCGGGGGGGGGACCACTACGAGCAGTACTTC
TRBV7-2	-	TRBJ2-1	-	CASRLPTSKEQFF	TGTGCCAGCAGACTCCCTACGTCGAAGGAGCAGTTCTTC
TRBV7-2	-	TRBJ2-3	-	CASSLQGLYTDTQYF	TGTGCCAGCAGCTTACAGGGACTCTACACAGATACGCAGTATTTT
TRBV5-1	TRBD2	TRBJ2-2	-	CASSLVGREPGELFF	TGCGCCAGCAGCTTGGTGGGGCGGGAGCCCGGGGAGCTGTTTTTT
TRBV6-5	TRBD2	TRBJ2-3	-	CASSSTSGYTDTQYF	TGTGCCAGCAGTTCGACTAGCGGTTACACAGATACGCAGTATTTT
TRBV28	-	TRBJ1-2	-	CASSPSDYGYTF	TGTGCCAGCAGTCCTAGTGACTATGGCTACACCTTC
TRBV5-1	-	TRBJ2-2	-	CASSFSAVSNTGELFF	TGCGCCAGCAGCTTTTCAGCGGTCTCGAACACCGGGGAGCTGTTTTTT
TRBV30	TRBD1	TRBJ1-1	few	CAWSVPGGGTEAFF	TGTGCCTGGAGTGTACCAGGGGGTGGCACTGAAGCTTTCTTT
TRBV2	-	TRBJ1-4	-	CASMETATNEKLFF	TGTGCCAGCATGGAGACCGCAACTAATGAAAAACTGTTTTTT
TRBV4-3	-	TRBJ2-3	few	CASSQGERYTQYF	TGCGCCAGCAGCCAAGGAGAACGTTATACGCAGTATTTT
TRBV10-3	-	TRBJ1-1	-	CAISESAQGGTEAFF	TGTGCCATCAGTGAGTCCGCGCAGGGAGGTACTGAAGCTTTCTTT
TRBV9	TRBD1	TRBJ1-3	-	CASSLETGSSGNTIYF	TGTGCCAGCAGCCTAGAGACAGGGTCCTCTGGAAACACCATATATTTT
TRBV18	TRBD1	TRBJ1-1	-	CASSPRGQGTEAFF	TGTGCCAGCTCACCAAGGGGGCAGGGCACTGAAGCTTTCTTT
TRBV1	-	TRBJ2-1	-	CTSSQESFPAGAYEQFF	TGCACCAGCAGCCAAGAGAGTTTTCCAGCGGGAGCATACGAGCAGTTCTTC
TRBV9	-	TRBJ2-1	-	CASSPGLGEQFF	TGTGCCAGCAGTCCGGGACTCGGGGAGCAGTTCTTC
TRBV28	TRBD1	TRBJ2-3	-	CASSFQGAASDTQYF	TGTGCCAGCAGTTTCCAGGGGGCAGCGTCAGATACGCAGTATTTT
TRBV7-8	-	TRBJ1-5	-	CASSLEQYQPQHF	TGTGCCAGCAGCTTAGAACAGTATCAGCCCCAGCATTTT
TRBV27	-	TRBJ2-2	-	CASSPSNTGELFF	TGTGCCAGCAGTCCCTCGAACACCGGGGAGCTGTTTTTT
TRBV29-1	-	TRBJ1-1	-	CSVSRGNTEAFF	TGCAGCGTTTCCAGGGGGAACACTGAAGCTTTCTTT
TRBV19	-	TRBJ1-5	-	CASSMGQWGNQPQHF	TGTGCCAGTAGTATGGGACAATGGGGGAATCAGCCCCAGCATTTT
TRBV7-2	TRBD2	TRBJ2-3	-	CASSPGLVLGDTQYF	TGTGCCAGCAGCCCCGGACTAGTTCTTGGGGATACGCAGTATTTT
TRBV6-6	-	TRBJ2-7	few	CASSYSTASYEQYF	TGTGCCAGCAGTTACTCTACTGCCTCCTACGAGCAGTACTTC
TRBV28	TRBD1	TRBJ2-6	-	CASSLGQGFSGANVLTF	TGTGCCAGCAGTTTGGGACAGGGATTCTCTGGGGCCAACGTCCTGACTTTC
TRBV9	TRBD2	TRBJ2-2	once	CASSVALAGIGGELFF	TGTGCCAGCAGCGTAGCTCTAGCGGGAATAGGCGGGGAGCTGTTTTTT